The 32 T cell receptor beta chains reported below all come from one sample, sequenced in a study of cytomegalovirus exposure and HLA in healthy donors. 13 Jbeta primers and 60 Vbeta primers were used for the PCR. Generated by immunoSEQ multiplex PCR, the TCRdb table keeps only in-frame clones and is missing some. The sample lists around 150,000 clones, roughly 80% occurring once. Sequenced input: PBMCs. The receptors come from a human donor in good health.

V gene TRBV5-6 combines with J gene TRBJ1-1; D is ambiguous. CDR3 length: 15 amino acids. CDR1 SGHDT and CDR2 YYEEEE come from the germline V gene. The ends were cut back, 0 bases at V and 11 bases at J, with 20 bases in the middle. The chain's CDR3 is CASSLEYNYGSWAFF. In nucleotides, the CDR3 is TGTGCCAGCAGCTTGGAGTACAATTATGGTTCTTGGGCTTTCTTT.

V gene TRBV7-9 combines with J gene TRBJ2-2; D ambiguous. Germline values: CDR1 SEHNR, CDR2 FQNEAQ (reference sequence). Between the trimmed V and J ends, which lost 5 bases and 1 base, there was a span of 5 bases. CDR3 length: 13 amino acids. CDR3 nucleotide sequence: TGTGCCAGCAGCCAGGTGAACACCGGGGAGCTGTTTTTT. Protein: CASSQVNTGELFF. The variable domain in full, completed from reference TRBV7-9 and TRBJ2-2, reads DTGVSQNPRHKITKRGQNVTFRCDPISEHNRLYWYRQTLGQGPEFLTYFQNEAQLEKSRLLSDRFSAERPKGSFSTLEIQRTEQGDSAMYLCASSQVNTGELFFGEGSRLTVL.

The chain couples TRBV4-2 to TRBJ1-1, with 7 positions matching TRBD1. Germline V gene data show CDR1 as LGHNA and CDR2 as YNFKEQ. The CDR3 extends over 16 amino acids. Germline trimming cut 0 bases from V and 2 bases from J; bases unmatched to any gene: 6. The CDR3 DNA sequence: TGTGCCAGCAGCCAAGATCAGACAGGGAGCAACACTGAAGCTTTCTTT. Translating gives CASSQDQTGSNTEAFF.

The V gene is TRBV14, the J gene TRBJ2-1; D possibly corresponds to TRBD2 (5 bases). This CDR3 has 15 residues. From germline, CDR1 is SGHDN and CDR2 FVKESK. The V and J ends lost 1 base and 9 bases respectively, with 16 bases between them. CDR3 amino acids: CASSQVSLQRGEQFF. The CDR3 DNA reads as TGTGCCAGCAGCCAAGTATCACTCCAACGGGGTGAGCAGTTCTTC.

This chain joins TRBV5-6 and TRBJ2-7, with D possibly being TRBD2 (5 bases). CDR1 is SGHDT and CDR2 is YYEEEE in the germline V gene. Trimming pared 0 bases from V and 7 bases from J, leaving 11 bases between. The CDR3 runs 13 residues. CDR3 bases: TGTGCCAGCAGCTTGGTCTCGGGAATAGAGCAGTACTTC. Its protein is CASSLVSGIEQYF.

The chain combines TRBV5-1 with TRBJ1-1; TRBD1 might be the D (5 bases). The V and J ends lost 1 base and 0 bases respectively, with 19 bases between them. Per germline, CDR1 SGHRS and CDR2 YFSETQ. The CDR3 loop spans 18 amino acids. The CDR3 coding sequence is TGCGCCAGCAGCTTGTGGGCTACGGGGGGGGAGGTGAACACTGAAGCTTTCTTT. It encodes CASSLWATGGEVNTEAFF.

This chain connects TRBV5-1 to TRBJ1-1; D is perhaps TRBD1 (5 bases). The V end lost 3 bases, the J end lost 11 bases, and 23 bases lay between the germline ends. The length of the CDR3 is 15 residues. CDR1 SGHRS and CDR2 YFSETQ come from the germline V gene. This CDR3 reads CASSSSAGGIFGAFF. The CDR3, as DNA: TGCGCCAGCAGCTCCAGCGCGGGGGGGATCTTTGGGGCTTTCTTT.

The chain combines TRBV2 with TRBJ1-2; D is undetermined. V lost 2 bases and J 7 bases, leaving 11 bases between the germline ends. The CDR3 contains 13 residues. CDR1 SNHLY and CDR2 FYNNEI come from the germline V gene. The CDR3 here is CASSERGLSGYTF. Written as DNA, the CDR3 is TGTGCCAGCAGTGAAAGAGGGTTGAGTGGCTACACCTTC.

Comments on this clone: Distinct nucleotide sequences in the sample also encode this CDR3. The chain is built from TRBV6-5 and TRBJ2-2; D is undetermined. V was clipped by 3 bases and J by 5 bases, with 7 bases between them. Germline V gives CDR1 MNHEY, CDR2 SVGAGI. The CDR3 is 13 residues long. CDR3 in DNA: TGTGCCAGCAGTTATAGAGGTACCGGGGAGCTGTTTTTT. It specifies CASSYRGTGELFF.

The V and J genes are TRBV28 and TRBJ1-2; 7 nucleotides align to TRBD1. This CDR3 comprises 13 residues. Germline lookup yields CDR1 MDHEN and CDR2 SYDVKM. Trimming cost V 3 bases and J 6 bases; bases outside gene matches: 4. The CDR3 coding sequence is TGTGCCAGCAGTTTGACAGGGCAGAATGGCTACACCTTC. Its protein product is CASSLTGQNGYTF.

V gene TRBV9 combines with J gene TRBJ1-4; 8 positions agree with TRBD1. The V gene's germline CDR1 is SGDLS and CDR2 YYNGEE. The trim removed 4 bases at V and 7 bases at J, leaving 6 bases unmatched. This CDR3 comprises 14 residues. CDR3 sequence reads: CASSPRTGTEKLFF. CDR3 sequence (DNA): TGTGCCAGCAGCCCAAGGACAGGGACTGAAAAACTGTTTTTT.

This clone has a single count. The V call is TRBV2, the J call TRBJ1-1; D remains ambiguous. CDR1 and CDR2 from the germline V gene are SNHLY and FYNNEI. CDR3 size: 14 residues. The V and J ends lost 7 bases and 4 bases respectively, with 16 bases between them. CDR3 coding DNA: TGTGCCAGCACCGCGGACTTTTATTTCACTGAAGCTTTCTTT. Its protein is CASTADFYFTEAFF.

This sequence joins TRBV10-1 and TRBJ1-2; D ambiguous. This CDR3 is 14 amino acids long. The V end was cut by 4 bases, the J end by 5 bases, with 14 bases between. The germline V gene encodes CDR1 WNHNN and CDR2 SYGVQD (reference sequence). The DNA of the CDR3 is TGCGCCAGCAGTGGGTTCGGGAATCTATATGGCTACACCTTC. Protein: CASSGFGNLYGYTF.

The chain employs TRBV5-4 and TRBJ1-3; unclear D gene. The CDR3 is made up of 15 amino acids. Trimming removed 1 base at V and 1 base at J, with 9 bases between. Germline V gene sequence: CDR1 SGHNT, CDR2 YYREEE (reference sequence). The CDR3 DNA follows: TGTGCCAGCAGCTTGCCCCCAGGTTCTGGAAACACCATATATTTT. As protein: CASSLPPGSGNTIYF.

The chain combines TRBV6-6 with TRBJ1-1, with 10 bases matching TRBD1. CDR1 MNHNY and CDR2 SVGAGI come from the germline V gene (reference sequence). The CDR3 is 13 residues long. V dropped 6 bases and J dropped 6; count of bases not matched to a gene: 4. The CDR3 nucleotides read TGTGCCAGCAGGGACAGGGGGGGAGCTGAAGCTTTCTTT. This codes for CASRDRGGAEAFF.

This chain links TRBV19 with TRBJ1-2; TRBD1 matches 7 bases. The CDR3 runs 15 residues. CDR1 and CDR2 from the germline V gene are LNHDA and SQIVND (reference sequence). Losses at the gene ends were 3 bases for V and 0 bases for J; bases not matched to a gene: 4. Here the CDR3 reads CASSIRGQTNYGYTF. The CDR3 bases are TGTGCCAGTAGTATTCGGGGACAGACTAACTATGGCTACACCTTC.

This clone was seen only once. This chain joins TRBV6-4 and TRBJ2-3; maybe TRBD1 (5 bases). Germline assignment: CDR1 MRHNA and CDR2 SNTAGT. CDR3 size: 15 residues. Trimming took 0 bases from V and 6 from J, leaving 13 bases between them. The CDR3 spells CASSDSKTNRDTQYF. The DNA for the CDR3 is TGTGCCAGCAGTGACTCGAAGACCAACAGGGATACGCAGTATTTT.

J is TRBJ2-7 and V is TRBV27, with TRBD2 identical over 12 bases. The ends lost 5 bases at V and 5 bases at J; junction bases unmatched: 7. The CDR3 runs to 15 residues. The germline gives CDR1 MNHEY, CDR2 SMNVEV (reference sequence). The chain's CDR3 is CASSPRGLAGNEQYF. DNA of the CDR3: TGTGCCAGCAGTCCCCGCGGACTAGCGGGGAACGAGCAGTACTTC.

The chain carries TRBV29-1 and TRBJ2-7; TRBD1 matches 10 bases. Germline V CDR1 and CDR2: SQVTM, ANQGSEA. The junction had 5 bases not matched to a gene; V was cut back by 6 bases and J by 6 bases. The CDR3 totals 12 residues. CDR3 DNA sequence: TGCAGCGTGGGGACAGGGGATCGCGAGCAGTACTTC. The encoded protein is CSVGTGDREQYF.

CDR3 amino acids: CASTLMEGSEAFF. The CDR3 coding sequence is TGTGCCAGCACCCTCATGGAGGGGTCTGAAGCTTTCTTT. This chain links TRBV6-6 with TRBJ1-1; tentative D call: TRBD1 (5 bases). This CDR3 comprises 13 residues. The V gene's germline CDR1 is MNHNY and CDR2 SVGAGI (reference sequence). Trimming cost V 7 bases and J 6 bases, with 15 bases left between them.

The chain links TRBV7-7 to TRBJ2-2; 9 positions agree with TRBD1. The CDR3 contains 14 residues. Losses at the gene ends were 5 bases for V and 4 bases for J; bases not matched to a gene: 2. Germline V gene data show CDR1 as SSHAT and CDR2 as FNYEAQ (reference sequence). CDR3 residues: CASSRGQGTGELFF. The DNA of the CDR3 is TGTGCCAGCAGCAGGGGACAGGGCACCGGGGAGCTGTTTTTT.

The gene calls are TRBV10-3 and TRBJ1-2; tentatively, D is TRBD1 (6 bases). V lost 0 bases and J 4 bases, leaving 9 bases between the germline ends. The CDR3 runs to 14 residues. Per germline, CDR1 ENHRY and CDR2 SYGVKD. The CDR3 here is CAISESDRTYGYTF. CDR3 bases: TGTGCCATCAGTGAGTCGGACAGAACCTATGGCTACACCTTC.

V is TRBV2 and J is TRBJ2-7; 13 positions agree with TRBD2. The CDR3 is made up of 18 amino acids. Germline V gives CDR1 SNHLY, CDR2 FYNNEI. With 4 bases clipped from V and 2 bases from J, the junction kept 11 bases outside the gene matches. The CDR3 loop reads CASSVRRFGLAGAYEQYF. The CDR3 DNA reads as TGTGCCAGCAGTGTACGGAGGTTTGGACTAGCGGGGGCCTACGAGCAGTACTTC.

This rearrangement joins TRBV7-9 to TRBJ1-4, with D maybe TRBD1 (6 bases). The CDR3 is 15 amino acids. Germline CDR1 SEHNR, CDR2 FQNEAQ (reference sequence). The ends were cut back, 1 base at V and 6 bases at J, with 12 bases in the middle. The CDR3 region has the DNA TGTGCCAGCAGCTTAGGTCTCGAGGGGGATGAAAAACTGTTTTTT. This sequence encodes CASSLGLEGDEKLFF.

J is TRBJ1-2 and V is TRBV6-6, with unresolved D. In germline, CDR1 is MNHNY, CDR2 SVGAGI (reference sequence). V was cut by 6 bases and J by 3 bases, with 11 bases left in between. CDR3 length: 13 amino acids. In DNA, the CDR3 is TGTGCCAGCAGGTTACATCCCTACTATGGCTACACCTTC. Protein product: CASRLHPYYGYTF.

The chain has TRBV4-1 and TRBJ2-2, with D possibly TRBD2 on 6 matching bases. The CDR3 extends over 13 amino acids. Germline lookup yields CDR1 MGHRA and CDR2 YSYEKL. V was shortened by 6 bases and J by 5 bases, with 10 bases between the two germline ends. The DNA for the CDR3 is TGCGCCAGCAGTCTCCTAGCGACCGGGGAGCTGTTTTTT. Its protein product is CASSLLATGELFF.

The chain joins TRBV2 to TRBJ1-2; D perhaps matches TRBD1 (5 bases). The CDR3 has 14 amino acids. V lost 3 bases, J lost 2 bases, and 10 bases lay in between. Germline CDR1 is SNHLY and CDR2 is FYNNEI. In DNA, the CDR3 is TGTGCCAGCAGTGACGCAGGGCTAAACTATGGCTACACCTTC. This sequence encodes CASSDAGLNYGYTF.

The genes are TRBV6-5 and TRBJ2-3; 7 nucleotides agree with TRBD2. CDR1 MNHEY and CDR2 SVGAGI come from the germline V gene. The V gene end was trimmed by 2 bases and the J gene end by 4 bases; junction bases not matched to a gene: 6. The CDR3 is 15 residues long. The CDR3 region is CASSYEAGFSDTQYF. The CDR3 region has the DNA TGTGCCAGCAGTTACGAAGCGGGGTTCTCAGATACGCAGTATTTT.

This rearrangement joins TRBV4-3 to TRBJ1-2; D might be TRBD1 (5 bases). The CDR3 length is 16 residues. The V end lost 0 bases, the J end lost 5 bases, and 16 bases lay between the germline ends. Germline CDR1 and CDR2: LGHNA and YSLEER. Written as DNA, the CDR3 is TGCGCCAGCAGCCAAGAACCGGGCAGGGAGGGATATGGCTACACCTTC. Residues: CASSQEPGREGYGYTF.

The chain links TRBV29-1 to TRBJ2-7, with unresolved D. Trimming pared 1 base from V and 9 bases from J, leaving 10 bases between. Germline V gene data show CDR1 as SQVTM and CDR2 as ANQGSEA. The CDR3 totals 11 residues. CDR3 sequence reads: CSVEAGPRQYF. In DNA, the CDR3 is TGCAGCGTTGAAGCTGGCCCCCGGCAGTACTTC.

The rearrangement links TRBV5-6 to TRBJ2-1; 9 bases line up with TRBD1. From germline, CDR1 is SGHDT and CDR2 YYEEEE. The CDR3 consists of 16 residues. V lost 0 bases and J lost 6; bases outside the gene matches: 7. CDR3 sequence (DNA): TGTGCCAGCAGCTTGGTTATGGGACAGGGTCTCAATGAGCAGTTCTTC. Translation: CASSLVMGQGLNEQFF.

The chain couples TRBV6-5 to TRBJ2-2, with 8 nucleotides matching TRBD1. Germline assignment: CDR1 MNHEY and CDR2 SVGAGI. The V gene end was trimmed by 7 bases and the J gene end by 4 bases; junction bases not matched to a gene: 5. There are 14 residues in the CDR3. CDR3 sequence: CASTNGQGTGELFF. The DNA for the CDR3 is TGTGCCAGCACCAATGGACAGGGCACCGGGGAGCTGTTTTTT.